The rows below give T cell receptor beta chains drawn from one sample of a study of PD-L1 blockade in urothelial cancer. Profiling relied on immunoSEQ multiplex PCR, and the TCRdb table lists in-frame clones only, not all of them. The sample includes 87,000 or so clones, over 80% of them seen just once. The input for sequencing was PBMCs, taken around atezolizumab (anti-PD-L1) treatment. These TCRs come from a man in his 60s with urothelial cancer. Both conserved end residues are part of each CDR3. The D gene is left open where the match is weak. Only some rows state a clone size, as once, few, many or a class for expanded clones.

V gene: TRBV19
J gene: TRBJ1-1
D gene: .
clone size: .
CDR3 DNA: TGTGCCAGTAGTATTGGACAGACTCTAGGGAACACTGAAGCTTTCTTT
CDR3 protein: CASSIGQTLGNTEAFF

V gene: TRBV2
J gene: TRBJ2-1
D gene: TRBD2
clone size: .
CDR3 DNA: TGTGCCAGCACTAGCGGGGGGGCGGCCTACAATGAGCAGTTCTTC
CDR3 protein: CASTSGGAAYNEQFF

V gene: TRBV27
J gene: TRBJ2-3
D gene: TRBD2
clone size: .
CDR3 DNA: TGTGCCAGCAGTTTATCCACCCTAGCGGTCTCAGTCGGTACGCAGTATTTT
CDR3 protein: CASSLSTLAVSVGTQYF

V gene: TRBV11-2
J gene: TRBJ1-6
D gene: TRBD1
clone size: .
CDR3 DNA: TGTGCCAGCAGCTTGACAGGGGGAACGGGTTCACCCCTCCACTTT
CDR3 protein: CASSLTGGTGSPLHF

V gene: TRBV5-1
J gene: TRBJ2-1
D gene: TRBD2
clone size: .
CDR3 DNA: TGCGCCAGCAGCCTACGGACGAGTGGGGGGGGGAATGAGCAGTTCTTC
CDR3 protein: CASSLRTSGGGNEQFF

V gene: TRBV7-9
J gene: TRBJ1-1
D gene: TRBD1
clone size: .
CDR3 DNA: TGTGCCAGCAGCCCGGGACAGGGGTTCTCTCGACCCAGAAACACTGAAGCTTTCTTT
CDR3 protein: CASSPGQGFSRPRNTEAFF

V gene: TRBV6-5
J gene: TRBJ1-5
D gene: .
clone size: .
CDR3 DNA: TGTGCCAGCAGCCCTACAAGAGGGAAGGCTCAGCCCCAGCATTTT
CDR3 protein: CASSPTRGKAQPQHF

V gene: TRBV19
J gene: TRBJ2-5
D gene: .
clone size: .
CDR3 DNA: TGTGCCAGTAGTAGAAACCTGGGACACCTCCAAGAGACCCAGTACTTC
CDR3 protein: CASSRNLGHLQETQYF

V gene: TRBV5-8
J gene: TRBJ1-3
D gene: .
clone size: .
CDR3 DNA: TGTGCCAGCAGCCGACTTACGCTCCCGCTTAGTGGAAACACCATATATTTT
CDR3 protein: CASSRLTLPLSGNTIYF

V gene: TRBV10-1
J gene: TRBJ2-7
D gene: TRBD2
clone size: .
CDR3 DNA: TGCGCCAGCAGTGACCCTAGCGGGGGGGGATACGAGCAGTACTTC
CDR3 protein: CASSDPSGGGYEQYF

V gene: TRBV2
J gene: TRBJ2-6
D gene: .
clone size: .
CDR3 DNA: TGTGCCAGCAGCGGGTATGGCGGGGCCCTGACTTTC
CDR3 protein: CASSGYGGALTF

V gene: TRBV25-1
J gene: TRBJ1-6
D gene: TRBD1
clone size: .
CDR3 DNA: TGTGCCAGCAGTGGGGGTTCACAGGGGTCACCCCTCCACTTT
CDR3 protein: CASSGGSQGSPLHF

V gene: TRBV7-9
J gene: TRBJ1-6
D gene: TRBD1
clone size: few
CDR3 DNA: TGTGCCAGCAGCCTCGACAGGGTGGGAAATTCACCCCTCCACTTT
CDR3 protein: CASSLDRVGNSPLHF

V gene: TRBV19
J gene: TRBJ1-1
D gene: .
clone size: few
CDR3 DNA: TGTGCCAGTAGTATCAACGGTGGGAACACTGAAGCTTTCTTT
CDR3 protein: CASSINGGNTEAFF

V gene: TRBV10-3
J gene: TRBJ2-3
D gene: .
clone size: .
CDR3 DNA: TGTGCCACCAGGGCGAGGGCTAGCACAGATACGCAGTATTTT
CDR3 protein: CATRARASTDTQYF

V gene: TRBV1
J gene: TRBJ1-4
D gene: .
clone size: .
CDR3 DNA: TGCACCAGCAGCAAAAATCTTCTCAGGGTCTACGAAAAACTGTTTTTT
CDR3 protein: CTSSKNLLRVYEKLFF

V gene: TRBV5-1
J gene: TRBJ2-1
D gene: .
clone size: .
CDR3 DNA: TGCGCCAGCAGCTTGGCCTTAGACAACAATGAGCAGTTCTTC
CDR3 protein: CASSLALDNNEQFF

V gene: TRBV5-1
J gene: TRBJ2-5
D gene: .
clone size: .
CDR3 DNA: TGCGCCAGCAGCTTGGACCGCATCGGGACACAACAAGAGACCCAGTACTTC
CDR3 protein: CASSLDRIGTQQETQYF

V gene: TRBV21-1
J gene: TRBJ2-7
D gene: .
clone size: .
CDR3 DNA: TGTGCCAGCAGCAAAGAAACGGGGCGAGGACTAGCGGGAGAGCAGTACTTC
CDR3 protein: CASSKETGRGLAGEQYF

V gene: TRBV5-3
J gene: TRBJ1-5
D gene: .
clone size: .
CDR3 DNA: TGTGCCAGAAGCTTCGGTCAGGGTCGGCATCAGCCCCAGCATTTT
CDR3 protein: CARSFGQGRHQPQHF

V gene: TRBV5-1
J gene: TRBJ2-2
D gene: TRBD2
clone size: .
CDR3 DNA: TGCGCCAGCAGCCACGGGACTAGCGGGAGAAGGTTCACCGGGGAGCTGTTTTTT
CDR3 protein: CASSHGTSGRRFTGELFF

V gene: TRBV5-5
J gene: TRBJ2-1
D gene: TRBD2
clone size: .
CDR3 DNA: TGTGCCAGCAGCTCCGGACTAGCTACCTACAATGAGCAGTTCTTC
CDR3 protein: CASSSGLATYNEQFF

V gene: TRBV10-2
J gene: TRBJ2-5
D gene: TRBD2
clone size: .
CDR3 DNA: TGCGCCAGCAGTGAGAAGGGACTAGCGGGGGAAGAGACCCAGTACTTC
CDR3 protein: CASSEKGLAGEETQYF

V gene: TRBV5-1
J gene: TRBJ1-2
D gene: .
clone size: .
CDR3 DNA: TGCGCCAGCAGCTCGAGCTCCAACTATGGCTACACCTTC
CDR3 protein: CASSSSSNYGYTF

V gene: TRBV5-1
J gene: TRBJ2-7
D gene: TRBD2
clone size: .
CDR3 DNA: TGCGCCAGCAGATCCGGGACTACTGACTACGAGCAGTACTTC
CDR3 protein: CASRSGTTDYEQYF

V gene: TRBV7-2
J gene: TRBJ2-1
D gene: TRBD1
clone size: .
CDR3 DNA: TGTGCCAGCAGCGGGCAGACAGGGCGCGTCGATGAGCAGTTCTTC
CDR3 protein: CASSGQTGRVDEQFF

V gene: TRBV29-1
J gene: TRBJ2-5
D gene: TRBD1
clone size: .
CDR3 DNA: TGCAGCGCTGAGGCAGGGACAGGGGGGTACCAGTACTTC
CDR3 protein: CSAEAGTGGYQYF

V gene: TRBV5-1
J gene: TRBJ2-3
D gene: TRBD2
clone size: .
CDR3 DNA: TGCGCCAGCAGCTTAGGCGGGGGAAGCACAGATACGCAGTATTTT
CDR3 protein: CASSLGGGSTDTQYF

V gene: TRBV6-1
J gene: TRBJ1-4
D gene: .
clone size: .
CDR3 DNA: TGTGCCAGCAGACAGATTTGGGAAAAACTGTTTTTT
CDR3 protein: CASRQIWEKLFF

V gene: TRBV19
J gene: TRBJ2-7
D gene: TRBD1
clone size: .
CDR3 DNA: TGTGCCAGTAGTCGTGACAGGGACGAGCAGTACTTC
CDR3 protein: CASSRDRDEQYF

V gene: TRBV6-5
J gene: TRBJ1-2
D gene: TRBD1
clone size: .
CDR3 DNA: TGTGCCAGTAGTTTGGGGACAGGGGATGGCTACACCTTC
CDR3 protein: CASSLGTGDGYTF

V gene: TRBV18
J gene: TRBJ2-7
D gene: TRBD2
clone size: few
CDR3 DNA: TGTGCCAGCTCACCCGGGACTATGATTCAAGAGCAGTACTTC
CDR3 protein: CASSPGTMIQEQYF

V gene: TRBV5-4
J gene: TRBJ2-3
D gene: TRBD1
clone size: .
CDR3 DNA: TGTGCCAGCAGGGGGACAGGGGGCACAGATACGCAGTATTTT
CDR3 protein: CASRGTGGTDTQYF

V gene: TRBV29-1
J gene: TRBJ2-7
D gene: .
clone size: .
CDR3 DNA: TGCAGCGTTGTGTCCAGGGGCAACTCCTACGAGCAGTACTTC
CDR3 protein: CSVVSRGNSYEQYF

V gene: TRBV7-9
J gene: TRBJ1-2
D gene: .
clone size: .
CDR3 DNA: TGTGCCAGCAGCTTCAACATGCTCTATGGCTACACCTTC
CDR3 protein: CASSFNMLYGYTF

V gene: TRBV29-1
J gene: TRBJ2-1
D gene: .
clone size: .
CDR3 DNA: TGCAGCGTGGCCACAGGTACATGGGGTGAGCAGTTCTTC
CDR3 protein: CSVATGTWGEQFF

V gene: TRBV6-5
J gene: TRBJ1-2
D gene: .
clone size: .
CDR3 DNA: TGTGCCAGCATCGAGAGAGCGAAGAGGGCTTATGGCTACACCTTC
CDR3 protein: CASIERAKRAYGYTF

V gene: TRBV27
J gene: TRBJ2-6
D gene: .
clone size: once
CDR3 DNA: TGTGCCAGCAGCCCCGTCTCGGGGAGGACTGGGGCCAACGTCCTGACTTTC
CDR3 protein: CASSPVSGRTGANVLTF

V gene: TRBV5-4
J gene: TRBJ2-3
D gene: TRBD2
clone size: few
CDR3 DNA: TGTGCCAGCAGCTTGGGCGGGGGTTCCACAGATACGCAGTATTTT
CDR3 protein: CASSLGGGSTDTQYF

V gene: TRBV6-5
J gene: TRBJ2-2
D gene: TRBD1
clone size: .
CDR3 DNA: TGTGCCAGCAGCCGAATTACAGGGGCCGGGGAGCTGTTTTTT
CDR3 protein: CASSRITGAGELFF